Listed below are T cell receptor beta chains from one sample, sequenced in a study of PD-L1 blockade in urothelial cancer. Clones were read by immunoSEQ multiplex PCR, and TCRdb kept only the in-frame ones, dropping some. The profile shows about 51,000 clones, about 88% of them singletons. The sample was PBMCs, taken around atezolizumab (anti-PD-L1) treatment. The origin of the receptors is a man in his sixties with urothelial cancer. Both conserved end residues are part of each CDR3. D genes are given only for firm matches. Size values are once, few and many counts, or a class for expanded clones, and some rows have none.

v_call	clone_size	j_call	d_call	cdr3_aa	cdr3_nt
TRBV7-2	.	TRBJ2-7	.	CASSQGLSSYEQYF	TGTGCCAGCAGCCAGGGGCTGAGCTCCTACGAGCAGTACTTC
TRBV2	.	TRBJ1-3	TRBD1	CASRGQASSGNTIYF	TGTGCCAGCAGAGGACAGGCCTCCTCTGGAAACACCATATATTTT
TRBV9	.	TRBJ2-1	.	CASSPLGAGYNEQFF	TGTGCCAGCAGCCCTCTCGGCGCAGGCTACAATGAGCAGTTCTTC
TRBV10-1	.	TRBJ1-3	.	CASSRGLEGNTIYF	TGCGCCAGCAGCAGGGGTCTGGAAGGAAACACCATATATTTT
TRBV15	.	TRBJ1-1	TRBD1	CATSRTGASDTEAFF	TGTGCCACCAGCAGGACAGGGGCATCGGACACTGAAGCTTTCTTT
TRBV7-2	.	TRBJ2-3	TRBD1	CASSPNQKGTGADTQYF	TGTGCCAGCAGCCCCAACCAAAAAGGGACAGGAGCAGATACGCAGTATTTT
TRBV28	once	TRBJ1-5	.	CANSRGASQPQHF	TGTGCCAACAGTCGGGGGGCAAGCCAGCCCCAGCATTTT
TRBV6-5	.	TRBJ1-3	.	CASSNTNTIYF	TGTGCCAGCAGCAACACGAACACCATATATTTT
TRBV5-1	.	TRBJ1-1	.	CASSPGVGSTEAFF	TGCGCCAGCAGCCCCGGAGTGGGGAGCACTGAAGCTTTCTTT
TRBV5-4	.	TRBJ1-2	.	CASSLDQGYGYTF	TGTGCCAGCAGCTTGGATCAGGGCTATGGCTACACCTTC
TRBV6-1	.	TRBJ2-1	.	CASGTSGSSDEQFF	TGTGCCAGCGGGACCTCCGGGAGCAGTGATGAGCAGTTCTTC
TRBV28	.	TRBJ1-2	.	CASGEDPRANYGYTF	TGTGCCAGCGGGGAGGATCCGCGGGCTAACTATGGCTACACCTTC
TRBV5-1	.	TRBJ1-2	.	CASSLAQAQGGYTF	TGCGCCAGCAGCTTGGCCCAGGCCCAGGGCGGCTACACCTTC
TRBV5-1	.	TRBJ2-5	TRBD2	CASSSPTGEGHLLGGETQYF	TGCGCCAGCAGCTCCCCTACTGGGGAGGGCCACTTACTGGGGGGAGAGACCCAGTACTTC
TRBV7-2	.	TRBJ2-7	TRBD1	CASSNAGTGYEQYF	TGTGCCAGCAGCAATGCCGGGACAGGGTACGAGCAGTACTTC
TRBV5-6	.	TRBJ1-2	.	CASSPPTETNYGYTF	TGTGCCAGCAGCCCCCCGACAGAGACTAACTATGGCTACACCTTC
TRBV18	few	TRBJ1-1	TRBD1	CASSPSGQENTEAFF	TGTGCCAGCTCACCATCGGGACAGGAGAACACTGAAGCTTTCTTT
TRBV5-4	.	TRBJ1-2	TRBD1	CASSLVGRGRDYGYTF	TGTGCCAGCAGCTTGGTTGGTAGGGGGCGGGACTATGGCTACACCTTC
TRBV9	.	TRBJ1-2	TRBD1	CASSAGQGQNGYTF	TGTGCCAGCAGCGCTGGACAGGGGCAGAATGGCTACACCTTC
TRBV5-1	.	TRBJ2-7	.	CASTHSSQGEQYF	TGCGCCAGCACCCACTCAAGCCAGGGAGAGCAGTACTTC
TRBV4-1	.	TRBJ1-2	TRBD1	CASSPGPGTGDTF	TGCGCCAGCAGCCCCGGACCCGGGACAGGGGACACCTTC
TRBV29-1	.	TRBJ2-2	.	CSVRPDTNTGELFF	TGCAGCGTTCGGCCGGACACTAACACCGGGGAGCTGTTTTTT
TRBV9	.	TRBJ2-3	.	CASSAGFYRGTDTQYF	TGTGCCAGCAGCGCCGGCTTCTACAGGGGCACAGATACGCAGTATTTT
TRBV10-2	.	TRBJ1-4	TRBD1	CASSQQGANEKLFF	TGCGCCAGCAGTCAACAGGGGGCTAACGAAAAACTGTTTTTT
TRBV28	.	TRBJ2-7	.	CASTPPARYEQYF	TGTGCCAGCACCCCCCCCGCCAGGTACGAGCAGTACTTC